This is a list of T cell receptor beta chains from one sample in a study of T cell changes during pregnancy in multiple sclerosis. This table comes from immunoSEQ multiplex PCR, and its TCRdb copy is limited to in-frame clones, with some not included. The table includes more than 90,000 clones, 91% detected once. This material consisted of peripheral blood, taken in the second trimester of pregnancy. The receptors stem from a female donor with multiple sclerosis, enrolled in a pregnancy study. Each CDR3 is given with its conserved first and last residue. The D gene is left open where the match is weak. Part of the rows lack a size; the others show once, few, many or a class for expanded clones.

CDR3 length: 15; D gene: .; V gene: TRBV6-5; J gene: TRBJ2-1; clone size: .; CDR3 protein: CASRNRGGASGEQFF; CDR3 DNA: TGTGCCAGCAGGAACAGGGGCGGGGCCTCTGGTGAGCAGTTCTTC
CDR3 length: 14; D gene: TRBD1; V gene: TRBV5-1; J gene: TRBJ2-7; clone size: .; CDR3 protein: CASSLRDRFDEQYF; CDR3 DNA: TGCGCCAGCAGCCTCCGGGACAGGTTTGACGAGCAGTACTTC
CDR3 length: 14; D gene: TRBD2; V gene: TRBV6-1; J gene: TRBJ2-3; clone size: .; CDR3 protein: CASSLGLVADTQYF; CDR3 DNA: TGTGCCAGCAGCCTTGGACTAGTAGCAGATACGCAGTATTTT
CDR3 length: 15; D gene: .; V gene: TRBV4-1; J gene: TRBJ1-2; clone size: .; CDR3 protein: CASSQSTGFLYGYTF; CDR3 DNA: TGCGCCAGCAGCCAAAGCACAGGGTTCCTCTATGGCTACACCTTC
CDR3 length: 17; D gene: TRBD2; V gene: TRBV19; J gene: TRBJ2-3; clone size: .; CDR3 protein: CASSIGASGASTDTQYF; CDR3 DNA: TGTGCCAGTAGTATAGGGGCTAGCGGGGCAAGCACAGATACGCAGTATTTT
CDR3 length: 16; D gene: TRBD1; V gene: TRBV9; J gene: TRBJ2-6; clone size: .; CDR3 protein: CASSEPQGEGANVLTF; CDR3 DNA: TGTGCCAGCAGCGAGCCCCAGGGGGAGGGGGCCAACGTCCTGACTTTC
CDR3 length: 14; D gene: TRBD1; V gene: TRBV11-2; J gene: TRBJ1-1; clone size: .; CDR3 protein: CASSVTGGNTEAFF; CDR3 DNA: TGTGCCAGCAGCGTGACAGGGGGCAATACTGAAGCTTTCTTT
CDR3 length: 13; D gene: TRBD1; V gene: TRBV10-3; J gene: TRBJ1-2; clone size: few; CDR3 protein: CATSGDSGFGYTF; CDR3 DNA: TGTGCCACCTCAGGGGACAGCGGTTTTGGCTACACCTTC
CDR3 length: 15; D gene: .; V gene: TRBV30; J gene: TRBJ2-3; clone size: .; CDR3 protein: CAWDTGGAGTDTQYF; CDR3 DNA: TGTGCCTGGGACACCGGCGGGGCAGGGACAGATACGCAGTATTTT
CDR3 length: 14; D gene: .; V gene: TRBV9; J gene: TRBJ2-5; clone size: .; CDR3 protein: CASSYGADQETQYF; CDR3 DNA: TGTGCCAGCAGCTATGGTGCGGACCAAGAGACCCAGTACTTC
CDR3 length: 17; D gene: TRBD2; V gene: TRBV19; J gene: TRBJ2-3; clone size: .; CDR3 protein: CASSIVSSGSPTNTQYF; CDR3 DNA: TGTGCCAGTAGTATAGTTTCTAGCGGGAGTCCCACCAATACGCAGTATTTT
CDR3 length: 18; D gene: .; V gene: TRBV28; J gene: TRBJ2-6; clone size: .; CDR3 protein: CASSLSRTRHSGANVLTF; CDR3 DNA: TGTGCCAGCAGTTTATCGAGGACACGACACTCTGGGGCCAACGTCCTGACTTTC
CDR3 length: 12; D gene: .; V gene: TRBV19; J gene: TRBJ1-2; clone size: .; CDR3 protein: CASSLGLGGYTF; CDR3 DNA: TGTGCCAGTAGCCTCGGGTTGGGTGGCTACACCTTC
CDR3 length: 13; D gene: TRBD1; V gene: TRBV6-5; J gene: TRBJ2-7; clone size: .; CDR3 protein: CASRTGASYEQYF; CDR3 DNA: TGTGCCAGTAGAACAGGGGCTTCCTACGAGCAGTACTTC
CDR3 length: 15; D gene: TRBD1; V gene: TRBV7-2; J gene: TRBJ1-2; clone size: .; CDR3 protein: CASSLLQGATYGYTF; CDR3 DNA: TGTGCCAGCAGCTTGTTGCAGGGGGCGACCTATGGCTACACCTTC
CDR3 length: 12; D gene: TRBD1; V gene: TRBV29-1; J gene: TRBJ1-1; clone size: .; CDR3 protein: CSANIQGAEAFF; CDR3 DNA: TGCAGCGCCAATATACAGGGGGCTGAAGCTTTCTTT
CDR3 length: 16; D gene: TRBD1; V gene: TRBV28; J gene: TRBJ2-7; clone size: .; CDR3 protein: CASSLWGTGQPNEQYF; CDR3 DNA: TGTGCCAGCAGTTTATGGGGGACAGGTCAACCCAACGAGCAGTACTTC
CDR3 length: 14; D gene: .; V gene: TRBV5-5; J gene: TRBJ2-7; clone size: .; CDR3 protein: CASSFSEDSYEQYF; CDR3 DNA: TGTGCCAGCAGCTTTAGTGAGGATTCCTACGAGCAGTACTTC
CDR3 length: 16; D gene: TRBD2; V gene: TRBV19; J gene: TRBJ2-7; clone size: .; CDR3 protein: CASSKPKTSGTYEQYF; CDR3 DNA: TGTGCCAGTAGTAAACCTAAGACTAGCGGGACCTACGAGCAGTACTTC
CDR3 length: 14; D gene: .; V gene: TRBV19; J gene: TRBJ2-1; clone size: .; CDR3 protein: CASSIVPGDNEQFF; CDR3 DNA: TGTGCCAGTAGTATAGTTCCGGGTGACAATGAGCAGTTCTTC
CDR3 length: 16; D gene: TRBD1; V gene: TRBV5-1; J gene: TRBJ1-1; clone size: .; CDR3 protein: CASSIGTGGMNTEAFF; CDR3 DNA: TGCGCCAGCAGCATAGGGACAGGGGGAATGAACACTGAAGCTTTCTTT
CDR3 length: 14; D gene: .; V gene: TRBV6-6; J gene: TRBJ1-5; clone size: .; CDR3 protein: CASSYGQGHQPQHF; CDR3 DNA: TGTGCCAGCAGTTACGGGCAGGGCCATCAGCCCCAGCATTTT
CDR3 length: 16; D gene: TRBD2; V gene: TRBV4-1; J gene: TRBJ2-1; clone size: .; CDR3 protein: CASSLPGLGRDNEQFF; CDR3 DNA: TGCGCCAGCAGCCTGCCGGGACTAGGGCGCGACAATGAGCAGTTCTTC
CDR3 length: 14; D gene: .; V gene: TRBV28; J gene: TRBJ1-2; clone size: few; CDR3 protein: CASVEGPFNYGYTF; CDR3 DNA: TGTGCCAGCGTGGAGGGGCCCTTTAACTATGGCTACACCTTC
CDR3 length: 16; D gene: .; V gene: TRBV5-4; J gene: TRBJ1-5; clone size: .; CDR3 protein: CASSLDGQRSNQPQHF; CDR3 DNA: TGTGCCAGCAGCTTGGACGGGCAGCGGAGCAATCAGCCCCAGCATTTT
CDR3 length: 14; D gene: .; V gene: TRBV27; J gene: TRBJ2-3; clone size: .; CDR3 protein: CASSSRGRPDTQYF; CDR3 DNA: TGTGCCAGCAGTTCCAGGGGGAGGCCAGATACGCAGTATTTT
CDR3 length: 14; D gene: TRBD1; V gene: TRBV5-1; J gene: TRBJ2-1; clone size: once; CDR3 protein: CASSLAGTVAEQFF; CDR3 DNA: TGCGCCAGCAGCTTGGCCGGGACAGTTGCTGAGCAGTTCTTC
CDR3 length: 15; D gene: TRBD1; V gene: TRBV5-1; J gene: TRBJ2-3; clone size: .; CDR3 protein: CASSLEGGGTDTQYF; CDR3 DNA: TGCGCCAGCAGCTTGGAAGGGGGCGGCACAGATACGCAGTATTTT
CDR3 length: 11; D gene: .; V gene: TRBV20-1; J gene: TRBJ1-2; clone size: once; CDR3 protein: CSATSNYGYTF; CDR3 DNA: TGCAGCGCGACTTCTAACTATGGCTACACCTTC
CDR3 length: 16; D gene: TRBD1; V gene: TRBV5-4; J gene: TRBJ2-7; clone size: .; CDR3 protein: CASSLGRGQGLYEQYF; CDR3 DNA: TGTGCCAGCAGCTTGGGAAGGGGACAGGGGTTATACGAGCAGTACTTC
CDR3 length: 11; D gene: .; V gene: TRBV7-2; J gene: TRBJ1-1; clone size: .; CDR3 protein: CASWTVKEAFF; CDR3 DNA: TGTGCCAGCTGGACAGTGAAAGAAGCTTTCTTT
CDR3 length: 15; D gene: TRBD2; V gene: TRBV19; J gene: TRBJ2-1; clone size: .; CDR3 protein: CASSIELAPYNEQFF; CDR3 DNA: TGTGCCAGTAGTATAGAACTAGCGCCGTACAATGAGCAGTTCTTC
CDR3 length: 13; D gene: TRBD1; V gene: TRBV7-2; J gene: TRBJ2-7; clone size: .; CDR3 protein: CASSARGRYEQYF; CDR3 DNA: TGTGCCAGCAGCGCCAGGGGGCGGTACGAGCAGTACTTC
CDR3 length: 15; D gene: .; V gene: TRBV27; J gene: TRBJ2-1; clone size: .; CDR3 protein: CASSLMRGINNEQFF; CDR3 DNA: TGTGCCAGCAGTTTAATGAGGGGGATTAACAATGAGCAGTTCTTC
CDR3 length: 11; D gene: .; V gene: TRBV6-1; J gene: TRBJ1-2; clone size: .; CDR3 protein: CASSVSYGYTF; CDR3 DNA: TGTGCCAGCAGTGTGAGCTATGGCTACACCTTC
CDR3 length: 15; D gene: TRBD1; V gene: TRBV5-6; J gene: TRBJ2-5; clone size: .; CDR3 protein: CASSIGQGAQETQYF; CDR3 DNA: TGTGCCAGCAGCATCGGACAGGGGGCTCAGGAGACCCAGTACTTC
CDR3 length: 14; D gene: TRBD1; V gene: TRBV28; J gene: TRBJ2-2; clone size: .; CDR3 protein: CASRGQGAGGELFF; CDR3 DNA: TGTGCCAGCAGAGGACAGGGGGCCGGCGGGGAGCTGTTTTTT
CDR3 length: 16; D gene: TRBD1; V gene: TRBV19; J gene: TRBJ1-5; clone size: .; CDR3 protein: CASSKGAQGAFQPQHF; CDR3 DNA: TGTGCCAGTAGTAAAGGGGCACAGGGGGCTTTTCAGCCCCAGCATTTT
CDR3 length: 17; D gene: TRBD1; V gene: TRBV9; J gene: TRBJ2-2; clone size: .; CDR3 protein: CASSAPRQGGDTGELFF; CDR3 DNA: TGTGCCAGCAGCGCCCCAAGACAGGGTGGGGACACCGGGGAGCTGTTTTTT
CDR3 length: 15; D gene: TRBD1; V gene: TRBV7-2; J gene: TRBJ2-5; clone size: .; CDR3 protein: CASSSWDRGDETQYF; CDR3 DNA: TGTGCCAGCAGCTCTTGGGACAGGGGGGATGAGACCCAGTACTTC
CDR3 length: 16; D gene: .; V gene: TRBV7-2; J gene: TRBJ1-2; clone size: once; CDR3 protein: CASSLAVGAANYGYTF; CDR3 DNA: TGTGCCAGCAGCTTAGCGGTGGGGGCGGCTAACTATGGCTACACCTTC
CDR3 length: 14; D gene: .; V gene: TRBV19; J gene: TRBJ2-7; clone size: .; CDR3 protein: CASSIGLSSYEQYF; CDR3 DNA: TGTGCCAGTAGTATTGGGCTCAGCTCCTACGAGCAGTACTTC
CDR3 length: 17; D gene: .; V gene: TRBV5-1; J gene: TRBJ1-3; clone size: once; CDR3 protein: CASSSLSGGLSGNTIYF; CDR3 DNA: TGCGCCAGCAGCTCCCTGTCCGGGGGGCTTTCTGGAAACACCATATATTTT
CDR3 length: 16; D gene: TRBD2; V gene: TRBV18; J gene: TRBJ2-1; clone size: .; CDR3 protein: CASSPPGLAGGDEQFF; CDR3 DNA: TGTGCCAGCTCACCACCGGGGCTAGCGGGAGGAGATGAGCAGTTCTTC
CDR3 length: 16; D gene: .; V gene: TRBV19; J gene: TRBJ1-5; clone size: .; CDR3 protein: CASSIVPGNSNQPQHF; CDR3 DNA: TGTGCCAGTAGTATAGTCCCAGGGAATAGCAATCAGCCCCAGCATTTT
CDR3 length: 17; D gene: .; V gene: TRBV6-1; J gene: TRBJ1-3; clone size: .; CDR3 protein: CASSEAPPGTPGNTIYF; CDR3 DNA: TGTGCCAGCAGTGAAGCGCCCCCCGGGACACCGGGAAACACCATATATTTT
CDR3 length: 12; D gene: .; V gene: TRBV30; J gene: TRBJ2-7; clone size: once; CDR3 protein: CAWSNRAYEQYF; CDR3 DNA: TGTGCCTGGAGCAACAGGGCCTACGAGCAGTACTTC
CDR3 length: 15; D gene: TRBD1; V gene: TRBV4-2; J gene: TRBJ2-7; clone size: .; CDR3 protein: CASSQEFGQGYEQYF; CDR3 DNA: TGTGCCAGCAGCCAAGAGTTCGGACAGGGCTACGAGCAGTACTTC
CDR3 length: 14; D gene: .; V gene: TRBV6-5; J gene: TRBJ1-2; clone size: .; CDR3 protein: CASSYSGTLGGYTF; CDR3 DNA: TGTGCCAGCAGTTACTCGGGGACTTTGGGCGGCTACACCTTC
CDR3 length: 14; D gene: TRBD1; V gene: TRBV5-5; J gene: TRBJ2-7; clone size: .; CDR3 protein: CASSFTGGSDEQYF; CDR3 DNA: TGTGCCAGCAGCTTCACAGGGGGTAGCGACGAGCAGTACTTC
CDR3 length: 15; D gene: TRBD1; V gene: TRBV5-4; J gene: TRBJ1-1; clone size: .; CDR3 protein: CASNRGQNMNTEAFF; CDR3 DNA: TGTGCCAGCAACAGGGGACAGAACATGAACACTGAAGCTTTCTTT
CDR3 length: 11; D gene: .; V gene: TRBV25-1; J gene: TRBJ1-1; clone size: .; CDR3 protein: CASSLHLEAFF; CDR3 DNA: TGTGCCAGCAGTTTGCACCTTGAGGCTTTCTTT